The 21 T cell receptor beta chains presented below share a single source sample, sequenced in a study of blood T cells in healthy people across ages. Through a sample-barcoded 5' primer and a J-beta primer mix, a second PCR was run for about 6 to 12 cycles. MiXCR, run by TCRdb on the 5' RACE reads, gives a single entry per CDR3 protein. The sample includes about 1,600,000 distinct CDR3 sequences, approximately 42% of them seen just once. Sequencing was performed on blood. Source of these receptors: a woman younger than 35 in good health.

The table lists this clonotype with a few counts. The chain employs TRBV5-1 and TRBJ1-1; no reliable D call. Trimming left V 0 bases short and J 1 base short, with 10 bases between. Germline V CDR1 and CDR2: SGHRS, YFSETQ. The CDR3 extends over 15 amino acids. CDR3 in amino acids: CASSLGSGRNTEAFF. CDR3 DNA sequence: TGCGCCAGCAGCTTGGGCTCGGGCAGGAACACTGAAGCTTTCTTT.

The V call is TRBV4-1, the J call TRBJ2-7; D possibly corresponds to TRBD1 (6 bases). Looked up from germline, CDR1 is MGHRA and CDR2 is YSYEKL. This CDR3 is 16 amino acids long. The germline V and J ends were trimmed by 1 base and 0 bases, with 13 bases remaining between them. For the CDR3, the DNA is TGCGCCAGCAGCCAAGCCCCCGACAGGAGCTCCTACGAGCAGTACTTC. Translation: CASSQAPDRSSYEQYF.

This chain links TRBV5-1 with TRBJ1-5, with 8 bases aligning to TRBD1. This CDR3 region has 15 residues. The ends lost 2 bases at V and 7 bases at J; junction bases unmatched: 8. Germline-derived CDR1 and CDR2 are SGHRS and YFSETQ. For the CDR3, the DNA is TGCGCCAGCAGCTTAGACGGACAGGGCCACCAGCCCCAGCATTTT. Translated: CASSLDGQGHQPQHF.

V usage is TRBV14 and J usage is TRBJ1-2; D gene uncertain. Trimming pared 5 bases from V and 4 bases from J, leaving 20 bases between. This CDR3 has 16 amino acids. Germline V CDR1 and CDR2: SGHDN, FVKESK. The CDR3, as DNA: TGTGCCAGCAGCTCACAAGCGGCAGACTCATCCTATGGCTACACCTTC. This codes for CASSSQAADSSYGYTF.

This clonotype was seen more than once but under ten times. The gene calls are TRBV12-3 or TRBV12-4 and TRBJ1-2; the match to TRBD1 covers 8 bases. The length of the CDR3 is 14 residues. J gave up 8 bases and V 6 bases, and 11 bases lay outside the gene matches. The CDR3 DNA follows: TGTGCCAGCAGAAACAGGGGGGGATTTAAAGGCTACACCTTC. This gives the protein CASRNRGGFKGYTF.

This rearrangement joins TRBV6-5 to TRBJ2-5; TRBD1 or TRBD2 may be the D gene (5 bases each). Judging by the DNA end, TRBJ2-7 fits better; the J call may be wrong. Germline CDR1 MNHEY, CDR2 SVGAGI. The CDR3 covers 14 residues. CDR3 region: CASSRSRDLFEQYF. The DNA for the CDR3 is TGTGCCAGCAGTAGGTCCCGGGACCTTTTCGAGCAGTACTTC.

V is TRBV4-1 and J is TRBJ1-2, with no clear D. The germline V and J ends were trimmed by 0 bases and 1 base, with 6 bases remaining between them. The germline CDR1 and CDR2 sequences are MGHRA and YSYEKL. The CDR3 spans 14 residues. CDR3 sequence (DNA): TGCGCCAGCAGCCAAGATCCGGTTAACTATGGCTACACCTTC. Protein sequence: CASSQDPVNYGYTF.

The count of this clonotype is one. This chain joins TRBV3-1 and TRBJ1-5, with D hard to call. Germline V lookup: CDR1 LGHDT, CDR2 YNNKEL (reference sequence). The CDR3 is made up of 14 amino acids. Trimming pared 1 base from V and 6 bases from J, leaving 10 bases between. CDR3 protein: CASSQGRVGQPQHF. The DNA for the CDR3 is TGTGCCAGCAGCCAAGGCCGGGTCGGTCAGCCCCAGCATTTT.

V gene TRBV6-4 combines with J gene TRBJ2-3, with 7 bases fitting TRBD1. Germline V CDR1 and CDR2: MRHNA, SNTAGT. This CDR3 has 14 amino acids. V lost 11 bases, J lost 1 base, and 9 bases stayed unmatched. The CDR3 DNA is TGTGCCCAGAGGGGGCGGGTAGGCACAGATACGCAGTATTTT. Residues: CAQRGRVGTDTQYF.

This clonotype showed up just a few times. The chain couples TRBV6-1 to TRBJ2-1, with a tentative D call TRBD2 (7 bases). V was shortened by 6 bases and J by 0 bases, with 9 bases between the two germline ends. CDR1 and CDR2 from the germline V gene are MNHNS and SASEGT. This CDR3 has 14 residues. CDR3 protein: CASRRGPSYNEQFF. CDR3 in DNA: TGTGCCAGCAGGCGGGGGCCCTCCTACAATGAGCAGTTCTTC.

This rearrangement joins TRBV12-3 or TRBV12-4 to TRBJ2-2; no definite D call. Trimming pared 6 bases from V and 8 bases from J, leaving 7 bases between. This CDR3 has 11 residues. The CDR3 nucleotides are TGTGCCAGCAGGGAGAATGGGGAGCTGTTTTTT. This encodes CASRENGELFF.

This clonotype turned up a few times. The V call is TRBV6-1, the J call TRBJ1-2; a weak D match, TRBD1 (5 bases). This CDR3 region has 13 residues. The germline V gene has CDR1 MNHNS and CDR2 SASEGT. V was clipped by 5 bases and J by 6 bases, with 13 bases between them. For the CDR3, the DNA is TGTGCCAGCAGTCCTGACAGATTAGATGGCTACACCTTC. Protein sequence: CASSPDRLDGYTF.

The chain joins TRBV29-1 to TRBJ2-1, with 9 bases lining up with TRBD1. Germline CDR1 is SQVTM and CDR2 is ANQGSEA. The CDR3 contains 14 residues. The V and J ends lost 3 bases and 3 bases, in that order; junction bases with no gene match: 3. The CDR3 reads CSVDAGQGYNEQFF. CDR3 nucleotide sequence: TGCAGCGTTGATGCGGGACAGGGCTACAATGAGCAGTTCTTC.

Only a few counts were recorded for this clonotype. CDR3 loop: CASLTGTGSSYEQYF. In nucleotides, the CDR3 is TGTGCCAGCCTGACCGGGACAGGGAGCTCCTATGAGCAGTACTTC. V usage is TRBV18 and J usage is TRBJ2-4, with TRBD1 identical over 9 bases. This CDR3 is 15 amino acids long. Germline loops: CDR1 KGHSH, CDR2 LQKENI. V gave up 8 bases and J gave up 13 bases; unmatched junction bases: 18.

The rearrangement joins TRBV24-1 to TRBJ2-1; TRBD2 agrees at 9 bases. The CDR3 length is 15 residues. Looked up from germline, CDR1 is KGHDR and CDR2 is SFDVKD. The J segment lost 5 bases and the V segment lost 4 bases, leaving 5 bases of the junction unmatched. CDR3 in amino acids: CATSDSSGIHNEQFF. In DNA, the CDR3 is TGTGCCACCAGTGACTCTAGCGGGATTCACAATGAGCAGTTCTTC.

V gene TRBV20-1 combines with J gene TRBJ2-1; D unresolved. The CDR3 has 15 amino acids. The V end was cut by 0 bases, the J end by 5 bases, with 14 bases between. Germline V gene data show CDR1 as DFQATT and CDR2 as SNEGSKA (reference sequence). This CDR3 is CSARDVVGPDNEQFF. For the CDR3, the DNA is TGCAGTGCTAGAGATGTTGTGGGTCCTGACAATGAGCAGTTCTTC.

This clonotype was seen only a few times. V usage is TRBV6-5 and J usage is TRBJ2-7; D gene uncertain. Germline lookup yields CDR1 MNHEY and CDR2 SVGAGI. The V and J ends lost 0 bases and 2 bases respectively, with 8 bases between them. The CDR3 has 14 residues. CDR3 bases: TGTGCCAGCAGTTACTCTCCAGAGACCTACGAGCAGTACTTC. Translating gives CASSYSPETYEQYF.

V is TRBV27 and J is TRBJ2-2; D is ambiguous. CDR1 MNHEY and CDR2 SMNVEV come from the germline V gene (reference sequence). There are 16 residues in the CDR3. V shed 4 bases and J shed 0 bases, with 12 bases lying between them. The CDR3 sequence: CASSYPRGANTGELFF. For the CDR3, the DNA is TGTGCCAGCAGTTATCCACGAGGAGCGAACACCGGGGAGCTGTTTTTT.

The rearrangement uses TRBV10-3 and TRBJ2-7; possibly TRBD2 for D (5 bases). V lost 6 bases and J lost 5, with 11 bases in between. The CDR3 spans 12 residues. Looked up from germline, CDR1 is ENHRY and CDR2 is SYGVKD. CDR3 DNA sequence: TGTGCCATCAGCCGAGAGGGAAACGAGCAGTACTTC. The encoded protein is CAISREGNEQYF.

A few counts support this clonotype. The V gene is TRBV6-5, the J gene TRBJ2-1, with D possibly matching TRBD2 (5 bases). The V end lost 11 bases, the J end lost 3 bases, and 8 bases lay between the germline ends. The CDR3 covers 11 residues. Germline loops: CDR1 MNHEY, CDR2 SVGAGI. This chain's CDR3 is CAAGSYNEQFF. Written as DNA, the CDR3 is TGTGCCGCGGGTAGCTACAATGAGCAGTTCTTC.

The chain joins TRBV9 to TRBJ2-7; TRBD1 matches at 10 bases. Germline values: CDR1 SGDLS, CDR2 YYNGEE. V was clipped by 4 bases and J by 3 bases; unmatched bases: 7. The CDR3 sequence is 15 residues long. CDR3 DNA sequence: TGTGCCAGCAGCACCGGGACAGGGGCTTTCTACGAGCAGTACTTC. This sequence encodes CASSTGTGAFYEQYF.